This TCR beta chain is drawn from a study of cytomegalovirus exposure and HLA in healthy donors. In the PCR, 60 Vbeta and 13 Jbeta primers were used. Only in-frame clones appear in the TCRdb table, and some are missing; sequencing was by immunoSEQ multiplex PCR. The sample has fewer than 200,000 clones, 80% seen once. This clone was picked up a small number of times. Its antigen remains unidentified. Study-wide findings and caveats: Reportedly, HLA-A and HLA-B alleles of most subjects were accurately predicted from TCR beta. The study labeled 164 TCR beta chains cytomegalovirus-associated. Common viral pathogens (according to a later analysis) appeared linked to several of the most significant clusters. Later analysis found that TCR beta chains associated with HLA were more clonally expanded than other, equally common chains.

Between the trimmed V and J ends, which lost 7 bases and 1 base, there was a span of 7 bases. The germline gives CDR1 SQVTM, CDR2 ANQGSEA. The CDR3 sequence is 11 residues long. This receptor was taken from a woman aged 45-65 years in good health and CMV-seropositive. Sequencing was carried out using PBMCs. J is TRBJ1-1 and V is TRBV29-1; possibly TRBD1 for D (5 bases). DNA for the CDR3: TGCAGCGCTGGACAGAACACTGAAGCTTTCTTT. This gives the protein CSAGQNTEAFF.